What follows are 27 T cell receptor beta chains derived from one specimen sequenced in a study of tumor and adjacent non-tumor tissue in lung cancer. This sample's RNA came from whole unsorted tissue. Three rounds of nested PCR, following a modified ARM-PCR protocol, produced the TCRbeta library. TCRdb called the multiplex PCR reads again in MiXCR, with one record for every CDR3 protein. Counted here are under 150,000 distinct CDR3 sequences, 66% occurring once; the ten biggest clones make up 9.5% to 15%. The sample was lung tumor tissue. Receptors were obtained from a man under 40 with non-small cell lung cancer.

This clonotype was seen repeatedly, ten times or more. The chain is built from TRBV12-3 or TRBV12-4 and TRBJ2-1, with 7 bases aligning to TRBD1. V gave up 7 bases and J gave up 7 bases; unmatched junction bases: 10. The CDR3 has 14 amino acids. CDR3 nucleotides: TGTGCCAGCACCGATTCGACAGGGCCGAATGAGCAGTTCTTC. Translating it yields CASTDSTGPNEQFF.

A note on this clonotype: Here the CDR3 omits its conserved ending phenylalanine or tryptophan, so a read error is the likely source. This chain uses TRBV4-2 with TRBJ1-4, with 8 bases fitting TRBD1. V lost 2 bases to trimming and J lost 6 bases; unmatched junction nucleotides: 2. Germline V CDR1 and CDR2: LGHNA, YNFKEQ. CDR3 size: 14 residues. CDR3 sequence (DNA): TGTGCCAGCAGCCAAAAGGGACAGGATGAAAAACTGTTTATT. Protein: CASSQKGQDEKLFI.

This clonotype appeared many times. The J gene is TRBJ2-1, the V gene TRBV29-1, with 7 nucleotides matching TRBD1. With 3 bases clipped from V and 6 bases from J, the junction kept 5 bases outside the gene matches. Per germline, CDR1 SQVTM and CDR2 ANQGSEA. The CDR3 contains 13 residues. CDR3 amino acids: CSVEGTVGNEQFF. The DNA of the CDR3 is TGCAGCGTTGAGGGGACAGTGGGCAATGAGCAGTTCTTC.

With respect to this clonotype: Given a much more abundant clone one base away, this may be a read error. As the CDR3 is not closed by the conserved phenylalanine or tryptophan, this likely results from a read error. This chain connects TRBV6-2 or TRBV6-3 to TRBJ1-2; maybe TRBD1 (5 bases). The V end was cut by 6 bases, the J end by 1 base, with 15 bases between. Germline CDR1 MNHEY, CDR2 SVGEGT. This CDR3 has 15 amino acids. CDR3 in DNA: TGTGCCAGCAGCCGGGGCGGGATCTATAACTATGGCTACACCTTA. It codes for CASSRGGIYNYGYTL.

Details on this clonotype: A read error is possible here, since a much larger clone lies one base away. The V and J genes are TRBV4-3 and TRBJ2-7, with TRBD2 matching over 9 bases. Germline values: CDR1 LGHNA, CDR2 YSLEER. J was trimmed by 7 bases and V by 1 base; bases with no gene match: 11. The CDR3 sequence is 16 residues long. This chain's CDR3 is CASSQGLRGGAEEQYF. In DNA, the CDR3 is TGCGCCAGCAGCCAAGGTCTTCGCGGGGGGGCCGAGGAGCAGTACTTC.

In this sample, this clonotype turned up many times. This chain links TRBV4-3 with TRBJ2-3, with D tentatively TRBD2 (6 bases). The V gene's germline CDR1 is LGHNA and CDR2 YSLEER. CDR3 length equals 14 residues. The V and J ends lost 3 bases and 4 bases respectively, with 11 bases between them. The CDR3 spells CASSQEGFADTQYF. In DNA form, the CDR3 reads TGCGCCAGCAGCCAGGAGGGATTCGCAGATACGCAGTATTTT.

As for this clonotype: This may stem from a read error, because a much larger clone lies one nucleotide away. CDR3 residues: CTISETTGGSETQYF. Written as DNA, the CDR3 is TGTACCATCAGTGAAACGACAGGGGGTTCAGAGACCCAGTACTTC. V is TRBV10-3 and J is TRBJ2-5; 9 positions match TRBD1. CDR1 is ENHRY and CDR2 is SYGVKD in the germline V gene. The CDR3 is 15 amino acids.

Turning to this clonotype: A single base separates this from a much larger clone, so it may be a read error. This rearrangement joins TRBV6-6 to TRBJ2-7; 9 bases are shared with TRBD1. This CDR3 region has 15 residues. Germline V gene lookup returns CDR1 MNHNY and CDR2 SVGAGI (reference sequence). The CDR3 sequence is CTSSYQGQGSYEQYF. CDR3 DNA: TGTACCAGCAGTTACCAAGGACAGGGGTCCTACGAGCAGTACTTC.

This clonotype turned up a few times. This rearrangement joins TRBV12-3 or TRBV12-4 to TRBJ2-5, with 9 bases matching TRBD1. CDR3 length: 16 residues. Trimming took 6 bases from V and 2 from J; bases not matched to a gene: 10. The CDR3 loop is CASRKQGAGQQETQYF. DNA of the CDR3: TGTGCCAGCAGAAAACAGGGGGCTGGACAACAAGAGACCCAGTACTTC.

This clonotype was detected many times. CDR3 protein: CASSYKFGPQHF. CDR3 in DNA: TGTGCCAGCAGTTACAAATTTGGGCCCCAGCATTTT. The V and J genes are TRBV6-5 and TRBJ1-5; no definite D call. Trimming shortened V by 2 bases and J by 9 bases, and 8 bases separated the two germline ends. The CDR3 length is 12 residues. CDR1 and CDR2 from the germline V gene are MNHEY and SVGAGI.

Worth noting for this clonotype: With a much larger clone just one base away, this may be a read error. This CDR3 is CAGSGLAGNEQYF. CDR3 DNA sequence: TGTGCCGGCAGCGGACTAGCGGGAAACGAGCAGTACTTC. This sequence joins TRBV5-5 and TRBJ2-7, with 12 bases lining up with TRBD2. Germline-derived CDR1 and CDR2 are SGHKS and YYEKEE (reference sequence). This CDR3 comprises 13 residues.

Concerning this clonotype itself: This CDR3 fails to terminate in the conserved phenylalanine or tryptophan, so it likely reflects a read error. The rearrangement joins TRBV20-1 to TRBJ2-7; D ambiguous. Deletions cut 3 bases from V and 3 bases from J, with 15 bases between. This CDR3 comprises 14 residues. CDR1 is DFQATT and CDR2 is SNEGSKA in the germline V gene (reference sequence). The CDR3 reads CSASPTPHIYEQYI. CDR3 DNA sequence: TGCAGTGCTAGTCCCACACCCCACATCTACGAGCAGTACATC.

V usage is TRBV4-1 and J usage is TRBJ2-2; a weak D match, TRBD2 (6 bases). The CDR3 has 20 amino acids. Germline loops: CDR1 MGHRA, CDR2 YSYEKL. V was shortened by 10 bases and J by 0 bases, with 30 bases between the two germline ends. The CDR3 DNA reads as TGCGCCAACATCTCCCCGTACGGGACTGGGCCACATACGAACACCGGGGAGCTGTTTTTT. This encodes CANISPYGTGPHTNTGELFF.

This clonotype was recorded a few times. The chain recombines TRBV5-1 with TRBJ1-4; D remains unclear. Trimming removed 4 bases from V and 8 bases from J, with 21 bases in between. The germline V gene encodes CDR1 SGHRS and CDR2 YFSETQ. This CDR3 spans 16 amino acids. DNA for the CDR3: TGCGCCAGCAGCCCAGCGAAATCAGTGCAAGACGAAAAACTGTTTTTT. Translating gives CASSPAKSVQDEKLFF. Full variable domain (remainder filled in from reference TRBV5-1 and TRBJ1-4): KAGVTQTPRYLIKTRGQQVTLSCSPISGHRSVSWYQQTPGQGLQFLFEYFSETQRNKGNFPGRFSGRQFSNSRSEMNVSTLELGDSALYLCASSPAKSVQDEKLFFGSGTQLSVL.

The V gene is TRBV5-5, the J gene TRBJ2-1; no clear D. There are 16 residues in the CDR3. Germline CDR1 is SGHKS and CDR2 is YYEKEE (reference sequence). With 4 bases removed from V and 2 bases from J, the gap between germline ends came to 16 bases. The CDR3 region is CASSKDVQTPYNEQFF. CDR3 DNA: TGTGCCAGCAGCAAGGACGTACAGACGCCCTACAATGAGCAGTTCTTC.

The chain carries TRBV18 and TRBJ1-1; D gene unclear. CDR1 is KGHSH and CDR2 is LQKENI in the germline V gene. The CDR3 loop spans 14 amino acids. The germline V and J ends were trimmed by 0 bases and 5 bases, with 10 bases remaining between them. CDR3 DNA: TGTGCCAGCTCACCACCCTCGCCTATTACTGAAGCTTTCTTT. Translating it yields CASSPPSPITEAFF.

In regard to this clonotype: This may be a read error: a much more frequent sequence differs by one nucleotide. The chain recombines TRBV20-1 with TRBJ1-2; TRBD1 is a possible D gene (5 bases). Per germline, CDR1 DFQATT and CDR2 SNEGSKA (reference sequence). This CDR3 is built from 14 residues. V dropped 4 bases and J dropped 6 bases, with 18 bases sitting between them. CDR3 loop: CSAMGRGEWDGYTF. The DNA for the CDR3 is TGCAGTGCTATGGGGAGGGGTGAGTGGGATGGCTACACCTTC.

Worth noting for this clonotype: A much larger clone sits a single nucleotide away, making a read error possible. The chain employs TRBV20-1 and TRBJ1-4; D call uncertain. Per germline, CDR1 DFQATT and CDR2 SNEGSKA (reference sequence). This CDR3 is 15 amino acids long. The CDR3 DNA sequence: TGCAGAGCTAGACCCCCCGGGTCAACTAATGAAAAACTGTTTTTT. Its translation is CRARPPGSTNEKLFF.

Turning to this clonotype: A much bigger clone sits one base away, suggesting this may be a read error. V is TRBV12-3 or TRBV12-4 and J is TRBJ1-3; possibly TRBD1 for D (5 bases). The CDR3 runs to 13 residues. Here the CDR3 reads CGSRSRAGNTIYF. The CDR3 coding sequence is TGTGGCAGCAGGTCCAGGGCTGGAAACACCATATATTTT.

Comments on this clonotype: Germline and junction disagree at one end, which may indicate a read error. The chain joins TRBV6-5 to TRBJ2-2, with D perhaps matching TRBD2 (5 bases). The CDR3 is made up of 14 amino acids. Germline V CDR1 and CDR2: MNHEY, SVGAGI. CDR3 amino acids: CVSSYGANTGELFF. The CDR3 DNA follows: TGTGTCAGCAGTTACGGTGCGAACACCGGGGAGTTGTTTTTT.

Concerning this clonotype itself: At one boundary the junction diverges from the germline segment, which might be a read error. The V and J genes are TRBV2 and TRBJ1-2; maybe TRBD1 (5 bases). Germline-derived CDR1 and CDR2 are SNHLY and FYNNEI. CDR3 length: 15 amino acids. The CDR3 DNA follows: TGTGCCAGCAGTGAATGGTCGACAGCTAACTATGGCTACGCCTTC. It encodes CASSEWSTANYGYAF.

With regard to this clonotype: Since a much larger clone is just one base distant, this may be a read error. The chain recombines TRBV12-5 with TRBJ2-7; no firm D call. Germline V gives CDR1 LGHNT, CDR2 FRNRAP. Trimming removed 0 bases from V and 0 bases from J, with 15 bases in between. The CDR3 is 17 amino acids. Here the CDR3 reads CASGLVVGGGISYEQYF. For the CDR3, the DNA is TGTGCTAGTGGTTTGGTAGTAGGTGGCGGAATCTCCTACGAGCAGTACTTC.

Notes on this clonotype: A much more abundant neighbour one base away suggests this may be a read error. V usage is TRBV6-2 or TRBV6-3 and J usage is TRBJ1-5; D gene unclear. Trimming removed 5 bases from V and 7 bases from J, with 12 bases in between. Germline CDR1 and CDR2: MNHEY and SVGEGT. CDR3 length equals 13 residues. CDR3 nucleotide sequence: TGTGCCAGCAGTGGAGTAGGTACCCAGCCCCAGCATTTT. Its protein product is CASSGVGTQPQHF.

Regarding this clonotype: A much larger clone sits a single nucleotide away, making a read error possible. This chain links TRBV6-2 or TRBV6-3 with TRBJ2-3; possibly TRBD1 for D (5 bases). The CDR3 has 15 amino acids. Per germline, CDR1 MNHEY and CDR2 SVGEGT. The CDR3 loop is CASNDSGFSKDTQYF. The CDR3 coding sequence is TGTGCCAGCAACGACAGTGGATTTAGCAAAGATACGCAGTATTTT.

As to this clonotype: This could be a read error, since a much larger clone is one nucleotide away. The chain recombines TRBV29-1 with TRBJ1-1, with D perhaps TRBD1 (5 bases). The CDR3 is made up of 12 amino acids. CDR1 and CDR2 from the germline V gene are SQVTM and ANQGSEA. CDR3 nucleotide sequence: TGCATCGTTGAAGGAAGATTCGGGGCGGCTTTCTTT. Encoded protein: CIVEGRFGAAFF. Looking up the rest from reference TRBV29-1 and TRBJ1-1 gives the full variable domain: SAVISQKPSRDICQRGTSLTIQCQVDSQVTMMFWYRQQPGQSLTLIATANQGSEATYESGFVIDKFPISRPNLTFSTLTVSNMSPEDSSIYLCIVEGRFGAAFFGQGTRLTVV.

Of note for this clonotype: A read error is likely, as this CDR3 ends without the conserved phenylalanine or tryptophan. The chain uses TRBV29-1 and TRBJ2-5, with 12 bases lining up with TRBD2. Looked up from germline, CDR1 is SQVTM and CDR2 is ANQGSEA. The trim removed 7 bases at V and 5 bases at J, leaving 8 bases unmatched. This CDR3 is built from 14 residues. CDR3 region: CSAMTSGSLETQYL. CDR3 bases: TGCAGCGCCATGACTAGCGGGAGTTTGGAGACCCAGTACCTC.

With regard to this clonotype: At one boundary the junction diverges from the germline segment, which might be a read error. The CDR3 loop is CSARETVQETHYF. DNA for the CDR3: TGCAGTGCTAGAGAGACGGTGCAAGAGACCCACTACTTC. V usage is TRBV20-1 and J usage is TRBJ2-5; D unresolved. This CDR3 region has 13 residues. CDR1 and CDR2 from the germline V gene are DFQATT and SNEGSKA (reference sequence).